These 12 T cell receptor beta chains originate from one sample sequenced in a study of shared clonotypes between healthy human individuals. Measured with immunoSEQ multiplex PCR; TCRdb has only the in-frame clones, and not every one. The repertoire includes over 95,000 clones, roughly half of them detected once, and more than 12% sits in the top ten. The sample taken for sequencing was PBMCs. The receptors here all came from a woman aged 40-49 years in good health. Some clones in this sample may be carry-over from other donors' samples.

Of note for this clone: A much bigger clone sits one base away, suggesting this may be a read error. Since the CDR3 does not end with the conserved phenylalanine or tryptophan, this likely comes from a read error. The rearrangement joins TRBV7-2 to TRBJ2-3; D remains ambiguous. V shed 5 bases and J shed 0 bases, with 9 bases lying between them. The CDR3 runs to 14 residues. The germline CDR1 and CDR2 sequences are SGHTA and FQGNSA. CDR3 sequence reads: CASSPTTSTDTQYL. For the CDR3, the DNA is TGTGCCAGCAGCCCGACGACTAGCACAGATACGCAGTATCTT.

The rearrangement uses TRBV30 and TRBJ1-2; D possibly corresponds to TRBD1 (5 bases). The CDR3 contains 11 residues. The V end was cut by 3 bases, the J end by 6 bases, with 8 bases between. The germline V gene has CDR1 GTSNPN and CDR2 SVGIG (reference sequence). The CDR3 DNA is TGTGCCTGGAGGGCAGGGCATGGCTACACCTTC. Protein product: CAWRAGHGYTF.

This sequence joins TRBV7-9 and TRBJ1-2; no reliable D call. Germline V gene sequence: CDR1 SEHNR, CDR2 FQNEAQ (reference sequence). Trimming stripped 4 bases from V and 5 bases from J, with 8 bases between. The CDR3 length is 12 residues. CDR3 in DNA: TGTGCCAGCAGCTCTCAGTTTTATGGCTACACCTTC. Protein sequence: CASSSQFYGYTF.

The rearrangement uses TRBV18 and TRBJ2-2; TRBD1 aligns across 8 bases. The CDR3 runs to 14 residues. J gave up 6 bases and V 10 bases, and 10 bases lay outside the gene matches. Germline assignment: CDR1 KGHSH and CDR2 LQKENI. This CDR3 is CATRTGSFAGELFF. The CDR3, as DNA: TGTGCCACCCGGACAGGGAGTTTCGCCGGGGAGCTGTTTTTT.

This clone was seen a few times. This chain joins TRBV7-2 and TRBJ2-2, with TRBD1 as a possible D gene (5 bases). The CDR3 spans 16 residues. Germline V gene lookup returns CDR1 SGHTA and CDR2 FQGNSA. Trimming pared 5 bases from V and 0 bases from J, leaving 13 bases between. CDR3 DNA: TGTGCCAGCAGCCGGTTGACAGAAGCGAACACCGGGGAGCTGTTTTTT. It translates to CASSRLTEANTGELFF.

The V gene is TRBV7-9, the J gene TRBJ2-3; 7 bases line up with TRBD2. Germline CDR1 reads SEHNR; CDR2 reads FQNEAQ (reference sequence). This CDR3 contains 19 residues. V shed 10 bases and J 5 bases; nucleotides not matched to a gene: 27. The chain's CDR3 is CATHLTGVMLAGALDTQYF. The CDR3, as DNA: TGTGCCACCCACCTAACCGGGGTCATGCTGGCGGGAGCGTTAGATACGCAGTATTTT.

The chain is built from TRBV6-5 and TRBJ1-5; D is unclear. V dropped 5 bases and J dropped 5 bases, with 13 bases sitting between them. CDR1 and CDR2 (germline): MNHEY, SVGAGI. The CDR3 is made up of 14 amino acids. This CDR3 is CASSESGRYQPQHF. Written as DNA, the CDR3 is TGTGCCAGCAGTGAATCAGGACGTTATCAGCCCCAGCATTTT.

This clone came up a few times. The V gene is TRBV2, the J gene TRBJ2-1; perhaps TRBD2 as D (5 bases). The CDR3 length is 13 residues. Looked up from germline, CDR1 is SNHLY and CDR2 is FYNNEI. V was shortened by 8 bases and J by 4 bases, with 12 bases between the two germline ends. CDR3 DNA: TGTGCCAGCGGGAGTCCTTCTTACAATGAGCAGTTCTTC. As protein: CASGSPSYNEQFF.

There are a few counts of this clone. The J gene is TRBJ1-5, the V gene TRBV5-6; TRBD1 aligns across 7 bases. Germline CDR1 and CDR2: SGHDT and YYEEEE. The CDR3 contains 14 residues. V lost 2 bases, J lost 9 bases, and 8 bases stayed unmatched. CDR3 nucleotides: TGTGCCAGCAGCTTAGGCAGGGGGACATGGCCCCAGCATTTT. This encodes CASSLGRGTWPQHF.

The genes are TRBV29-1 and TRBJ1-2; D uncertain. Germline CDR1 is SQVTM and CDR2 is ANQGSEA. The CDR3 runs 11 residues. The V gene lost 4 bases and the J gene lost 2 bases, with 5 bases spanning the gap. The CDR3: CSVGQNYGYTF. The CDR3 DNA reads TGCAGCGTTGGACAAAACTATGGCTACACCTTC.

This chain connects TRBV30 to TRBJ1-1; TRBD1 agrees at 7 bases. CDR1 is GTSNPN, CDR2 SVGIG, per germline (reference sequence). V was pared by 3 bases and J by 1 base, with 2 bases of the junction left unmatched. This CDR3 region has 13 residues. The DNA for the CDR3 is TGTGCCTGGAGACAGGGGACGAACACTGAAGCTTTCTTT. It yields the protein CAWRQGTNTEAFF.

The rearrangement links TRBV2 to TRBJ2-7; 8 nucleotides align to TRBD1. The germline gives CDR1 SNHLY, CDR2 FYNNEI. This CDR3 has 14 residues. The trim removed 6 bases at V and 0 bases at J, leaving 4 bases unmatched. The CDR3: CASSWTGTSYEQYF. Here the CDR3 DNA reads TGTGCCAGCAGCTGGACAGGGACCTCCTACGAGCAGTACTTC.